This T cell receptor (beta chain) was found in a study of shared clonotypes between healthy human individuals (dated by TCRdb to 2019 to 2021). Regarding the research as a whole: A few men and a couple of women, aged 18 to 49 years, made up the cohort. For each donor, CD4 naive and CD4 memory were each given three plates, CD8 naive was given two plates, and CD8 memory was given one plate. The study deeply sequenced blood TCR repertoires of five healthy adults to estimate repertoire size and the extent of clonotype sharing between individuals. Different laboratories and diverse techniques were used to prepare libraries and sequence TCR repertoires, to increase sequencing depth and limit assay-specific biases. Leukapheresis yielded between about 0.94 and 8.9 billion PBMCs per donor.

TCR CDR3 regions were amplified from genomic DNA by multiplex PCR using the deep immunoSEQ assay. Extracted genomic DNA from each cell subset was spread evenly across all wells of several immunoSEQ 96-well plates, with each plate serving as a replicate. Each replicate PCR for sorted subsets received around 210 ng genomic DNA, equal to 30,000 or so T cell genomes. Purified libraries were quantified with a Qubit 3.0 fluorometer, sized on a Bioanalyzer 2100, and re-quantified with the KAPA Library Quantification kit. Every immunoSEQ 96-well plate was sequenced on a dedicated single-read 150-cycle Illumina NextSeq 550 flow cell. The original methods were these. Because the immunoSEQ output included only junctional sequences and no quality scores, the filtering could not be the same as the filtering used for full-length reads. Sequences were annotated with PyIR, a Python wrapper for IgBLAST v1.9, and V/J genes and CDR3 were assigned using IMGT germline references. Any read was removed if the V/J assignment was weak (E-value above 1e-6), the CDR3 was missing, or the read contained stop codons, out-of-frame junctions, or ambiguous translated residues. V3J clonotypes were defined as sequences sharing an identical inferred V gene, J gene, and CDR3 amino acid sequence. To compute the percentage overlap between repertoires, the number of shared unique clonotypes was divided by the size of the smaller repertoire. Richness of each repertoire was evaluated using RTK rarefaction, the Chao1 estimator, and Recon v2.1 estimates of unobserved clonotypes. For all TCRbeta clonotypes obtained by the gDNA method from a few donors, generation probabilities were computed with OLGA. As stored in TCRdb, this immuneACCESS dataset retains in-frame rearrangements with V and J assigned. A fraction of the clones does not appear; measured against another copy, unresolved V genes explain less than half of the discrepancy, and the remainder lacks a known reason. The V and J calls and clone size were taken over from that table, and D and trimming were inferred from the DNA. This sample gives a few hundred thousand clones in total; nearly 97% of them show up just once. Clones ranked in the top ten supply about 0.11% of the sample.

Overall study results and their limits: Because the study included a small number of donors, the genetic and exposure-history diversity represented was limited. Sampling was restricted to blood, and TCR repertoires in tissues likely differ from the TCR repertoires found in blood. Naive subsets generally had larger estimated clonotype richness than memory subsets did. Across several donors, about 4.5% of naive CD4, 3% to 4% of naive CD8, roughly 2.2% of memory CD4, and approximately 0.4% of memory CD8 clonotypes were shared. Rarefaction of sorted-subset datasets indicated incomplete sequencing despite the large sequencing depth. Based on pairwise subsampling, the degree of clonotype sharing among donors was expected to be affected by sequencing depth. Compared with non-shared clonotypes, the clonotypes found in all four sorted-subset donors had higher generation probabilities.

The CDR3 sequence holds 15 residues, the cysteine and phenylalanine included. Solely the CDR3 DNA is kept, with 45 bases framed from the first base. V gives up 7 bases and J gives up 1 base, and the segment between their germline ends measures 13 bases. As encoded in the germline V gene, CDR1 is SNHLY while CDR2 is FYNNEI. Comment on this clone: The clone's antigen remains unknown. Base qualities are not provided; no much larger clone lies one nucleotide away.

CD8 naive samples were obtained by positive selection for CCR7 among CD45RO-negative cells, yielding a CD45RA+CCR7+ population from which TemRA cells were excluded. Donors were healthy HIV-negative adults with no recently reported acute infections or vaccinations. Every donor was a Caucasian adult residing in Nashville, Tennessee, USA. Blood was collected by leukapheresis, and PBMCs were isolated by Ficoll-Histopaque density gradient centrifugation and then cryopreserved in liquid nitrogen vapor phase. Purity and quantity of every magnetically sorted T cell population were checked by analytical flow cytometry. From each sorted fraction, genomic DNA was isolated and quantified by UV absorbance on a Nanodrop 2000c.

Here the chain combines TRBV2 and TRBJ2-2; the D gene is unclear. The receptor was isolated from a woman aged 25 to 45 in good health. Sequencing was carried out using naive CD8+ T cells sorted from blood. Explained via the paper, the cell subset or site label denotes: CD45RA+CCR7+. The DNA reads as follows: TGTGCCAGCAAACCTCACGGCGGGAACACCGGGGAGCTGTTTTTT. This codes for CASKPHGGNTGELFF.